What follows is one TCR beta chain and its context. Other DNA sequences in this sample translate to the same CDR3. Methods used by the authors: Nucleated cell counts were estimated from reference gene primer amplification. TCRdb's copy holds only in-frame clones and misses some; the assay was immunoSEQ multiplex PCR. The D gene and trimming were derived from the DNA, and the V and J assignments and clone size from that table. The sample shows more than 250,000 clones, around 83% of them seen only once. This record comes from a study of blood T cell repertoires in COVID-19. Study-wide background: The United States, Italy and Spain were the sources of the acute and convalescent COVID-19 samples. PBMCs, B-cell-depleted T cells, or T cells were the source of the cDNA or gDNA that made up the material.

The specimen was peripheral blood. This receptor was identified in a woman aged 50 to 60 with acute or convalescent COVID-19.

The CDR3 nucleotides read TGTGCCAGCAGCTTGTTAGCGGGAGGGCCGGGTGAGCAGTTCTTC. Its translation is CASSLLAGGPGEQFF. The gene calls are TRBV11-2 and TRBJ2-1, with TRBD2 matching over 11 bases. The length of the CDR3 is 15 residues. J lost 9 bases, V lost 3 bases, and 7 bases had no gene match. Per the germline V gene, CDR1 is SGHAT and CDR2 is FQNNGV.